This entry features one T cell receptor (beta chain) sequence. Its antigen is unknown. This specimen comes from a study of early T cells in non-severe SARS-CoV-2 infection. Across the whole study: The sequenced material was bulk RNA from unsorted whole blood, and its chains were unpaired. Study-wide results and caveats: Lookups in VDJdb leaned toward anti-spike CD8 responses and missed private and CD4 specificities.

TCRdb fed the 5' RACE reads into MiXCR, producing one record per CDR3 protein. The repertoire has approximately 77,000 distinct CDR3 sequences, over 9.5% of them found once; the top ten carry about 3.5%. The CDR3 contains 15 residues. Germline-derived CDR1 and CDR2 are SEHNR and FQNEAQ (reference sequence). V was trimmed by 7 bases and J by 3 bases, leaving 15 bases between them. Sequencing used whole blood. The source of this sequence is an adult who was a healthcare worker with PCR-confirmed SARS-CoV-2 infection or an uninfected control (not recorded which). The V and J genes are TRBV7-9 and TRBJ2-2; no reliable D call. CDR3: CASTEAQSHTGELFF. In DNA, the CDR3 is TGTGCCAGCACCGAAGCCCAGTCTCACACCGGGGAGCTGTTTTTT.